This T cell receptor beta chain originates from a study of shared T cell receptors in the human thymus. Here immunoSEQ multiplex PCR was the method, and the copy in TCRdb shows in-frame clones only, minus some. Altogether approximately 580,000 clones are present, approximately 80% being singletons, with the ten largest covering 0.013%. A further study also used this sample, focusing on human thymus T cells. That study adds: Corrective cardiac surgery supplied the resected thymus tissue. It looked as if thymic and blood repertoires used V and J genes in a biased way. There were highly overlapping thymic repertoires among unrelated individuals, as related research reported.

The clonotype originates from a boy in the first two years of life with a congenital heart defect. The sequenced sample was thymocytes.

CDR3 nucleotide sequence: TGCAGCGTAGGGGACAGGGATAATGAAAAACTGTTTTTT. Its protein product is CSVGDRDNEKLFF. The V call is TRBV29-1, the J call TRBJ1-4, with TRBD1 identical over 9 bases. Germline CDR1 is SQVTM and CDR2 is ANQGSEA. Losses at the gene ends were 6 bases for V and 4 bases for J; bases not matched to a gene: 3. There are 13 residues in the CDR3.